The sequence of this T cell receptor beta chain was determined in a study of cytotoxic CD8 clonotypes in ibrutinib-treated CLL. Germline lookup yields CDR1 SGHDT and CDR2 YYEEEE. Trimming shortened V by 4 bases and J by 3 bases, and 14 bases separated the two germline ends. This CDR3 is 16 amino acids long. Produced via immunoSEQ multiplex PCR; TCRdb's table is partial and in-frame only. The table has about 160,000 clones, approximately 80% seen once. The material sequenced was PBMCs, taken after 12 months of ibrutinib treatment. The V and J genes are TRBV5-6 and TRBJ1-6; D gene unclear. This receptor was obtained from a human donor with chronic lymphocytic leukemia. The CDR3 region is CASSLRRVVYNSPLHF. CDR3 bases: TGTGCCAGCAGCCTCCGGAGGGTCGTCTATAATTCACCCCTCCACTTT. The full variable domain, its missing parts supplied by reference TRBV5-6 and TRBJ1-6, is DAGVTQSPTHLIKTRGQQVTLRCSPKSGHDTVSWYQQALGQGPQFIFQYYEEEERQRGNFPDRFSGHQFPNYSSELNVNALLLGDSALYLCASSLRRVVYNSPLHFGNGTRLTVT.